The entry that follows covers one T cell receptor beta chain sequence. The table came from immunoSEQ multiplex PCR; TCRdb's copy has only in-frame clones and leaves some out. Among 130,000 or so clones listed, around 80% were seen once. This sample was taken from a study of blood T cell repertoires in COVID-19. About the research overall: From T cells, B-cell-depleted T cells, or PBMCs came the material, which was cDNA or gDNA.

The receptor was isolated from a woman between 55 and 75 years old with acute or convalescent COVID-19. Sample: peripheral blood.

CDR3 nucleotide sequence: TGCGCCAGCAGCTACGTCGACAGGGATAAGACCCAGTACTTC. It translates to CASSYVDRDKTQYF. The rearrangement uses TRBV5-1 and TRBJ2-5; 7 bases are shared with TRBD1. V lost 3 bases, J lost 6 bases, and 8 bases stayed unmatched. The CDR3 is 14 amino acids. The germline CDR1 and CDR2 sequences are SGHRS and YFSETQ. Drawing the rest from reference TRBV5-1 and TRBJ2-5, the complete variable domain is KAGVTQTPRYLIKTRGQQVTLSCSPISGHRSVSWYQQTPGQGLQFLFEYFSETQRNKGNFPGRFSGRQFSNSRSEMNVSTLELGDSALYLCASSYVDRDKTQYFGPGTRLLVL.